This T cell receptor beta chain was captured by sequencing in a study of shared clonotypes between healthy human individuals. Per the original methods: Junction-only immunoSEQ sequences carried no quality scores, so filtering differed. TCRdb's copy holds only in-frame clones and misses some; the assay was immunoSEQ multiplex PCR. V, J and clone size reflect that table, while D and trimming were determined from the DNA. The repertoire holds fewer than 1 million clones, with about 96% as singletons. CD45RO-negative, CCR7-selected cells formed the naive CD8 fraction, which excluded terminally differentiated effector memory CD45RA+ cells. Between the trimmed V and J ends, which lost 4 bases and 0 bases, there was a span of 17 bases. The CDR3 length is 17 residues. The V gene's germline CDR1 is SGDLS and CDR2 YYNGEE. In the case of this clone: As yet, its antigen is unknown.

Findings of the study overall: Sampling included only blood; tissue repertoires likely differ. Despite large depth, sorted-subset datasets appeared incompletely sequenced. Larger estimated richness was generally recorded for naive subsets relative to memory subsets.

This chain uses TRBV9 with TRBJ2-1; D may be TRBD2 (6 bases). Sequencing was done on a sample of naive CD8+ T cells sorted from blood. This receptor was obtained from a man aged 25 to 40 in good health. The CDR3 sequence: CASSSPLGRSSYNEQFF. In DNA, the CDR3 is TGTGCCAGCAGCTCTCCCTTGGGGAGGAGCTCCTACAATGAGCAGTTCTTC.